The text below deals with one T cell receptor (beta chain). This clone was seen just once. The specificity of this receptor is unknown. Base quality data are lacking; no much larger clone is found one base away. Donors formed part of the validation cohort, which comprised fewer than 150 subjects and was distinct from the first cohort of under 800 subjects. Deletion took 9 bases off V and 8 bases off J, with a span of 13 bases between the germline ends. Sequences MGHDK (CDR1) and SYGVNS (CDR2) are obtained from the germline V gene. The CDR3 starts with the cysteine, ends with the phenylalanine, and has 11 residues. Only the CDR3 DNA stays, 33 bases, in frame from base 1. This sample stems from a study of cytomegalovirus exposure and HLA in healthy donors (TCRdb year 2017). For the study in its entirety: According to a later analysis, one platform produced both the 110 or so validation repertoires and the roughly 660 repertoires of the first cohort. The study was designed to test whether signatures of past pathogen exposure could be identified by cataloging public T cell receptors. Along with the roughly 670-subject first cohort, a separate validation cohort of over 90 different subjects was used. The study combined high-throughput TCR immunosequencing, statistical association of individual TCRs with disease status, and machine learning to predict cytomegalovirus infection status.

The investigation overall reported the following: A few of the identified cytomegalovirus-associated TCR beta chains were confirmed in vitro to be specific for cytomegalovirus antigens. A later analysis found that TCRs clustered in the first cohort also tended to co-occur in the roughly 110 validation repertoires, with approximately 94% of cluster scores above 0. The classifier was reported to diagnose cytomegalovirus status with high specificity and sensitivity in both the original cohort and the validation cohort. The authors suggested that the approach could potentially be generalized to other disease states and immunological phenotypes. Most TCR sequences were observed very rarely across donors, whereas some public TCRs were present in many individuals. All 120 or so repertoires were used to score co-occurrence in the validation cohort in a later analysis, because that analysis had no HLA typing for the cohort. The study gave a list of 150 to 200 TCR beta chains associated with cytomegalovirus.

Library construction relied on the immunoSEQ multiplex PCR assay. As for how the authors treated the data: To diagnose cytomegalovirus status from the catalog of TCR beta chain sequences, a statistical classification framework was built. TCRdb took this table from immuneACCESS and kept in-frame rearrangements with V and J called. Such tables lack part of the clones; where checked against another copy, unresolved V genes explain under half of the gap, and the rest is unexplained. That table gives V, J and clone size, and the DNA gave D and trimming. The sample profile shows about 130,000 clones; approximately 94% of them were found once. Around 1.7% of the sample lies in the top ten.

The chain is assembled from TRBV25-1 and TRBJ1-2; matching of 6 bases hints at TRBD1 as the D gene. Sequencing was done on a sample of PBMCs. The receptor was isolated from a man aged 18 to 35 in good health and CMV-seronegative. CDR3 sequence: CASKGEGGYTF. The nucleotide sequence is TGTGCCAGTAAGGGGGAAGGCGGCTACACCTTC.